Listed below are T cell receptor beta chains from one sample, sequenced in a study of T cells in Graves' hyperthyroidism and ophthalmopathy. Using its own MiXCR run on the multiplex PCR reads, TCRdb lists one record per CDR3 protein. The sample contains about 420,000 distinct CDR3 sequences, approximately 14% of which appear only once. The sample comprised blood. The origin of the receptors is a young woman with Graves' hyperthyroidism. CDR3s include the opening cysteine and the closing phenylalanine or tryptophan. Each record gives: D gene, clone size, J gene, V gene, CDR3 DNA, CDR3 protein. The D gene is left open where the match is weak. Size values are once, few and many counts, or a class for expanded clones, and some rows have none.

D: -; size: many; J: TRBJ1-1; V: TRBV3-1; DNA: TGTGCCAGCAGCTGGGCAGGGATTACTGAAGCTTTCTTT; CDR3: CASSWAGITEAFF
D: -; size: many; J: TRBJ1-2; V: TRBV5-1; DNA: TGCGCCAGCAGCTATTTAGAAATGGCTCTCTTCAGTAATGGCTACACCTTC; CDR3: CASSYLEMALFSNGYTF
D: -; size: -; J: TRBJ2-1; V: TRBV24-1; DNA: TGTGCCACCAGTGACTACAATGAGCAGTTCTTC; CDR3: CATSDYNEQFF
D: -; size: many; J: TRBJ1-2; V: TRBV5-1; DNA: TGCGCCAGCAGCTCAGAAGTGACGGGTAATTATGGCTACACCTTC; CDR3: CASSSEVTGNYGYTF
D: TRBD2; size: many; J: TRBJ2-1; V: TRBV6-2/TRBV6-3; DNA: TGTGCCAGCAGCAGACCCGGGACTAGCGGGTACAATGAGCAGTTCTTC; CDR3: CASSRPGTSGYNEQFF
D: TRBD2; size: many; J: TRBJ2-2; V: TRBV3-1; DNA: TGTGCCAGCAGCAGACTAGCGGGGCTCACCGGGGAGCTGTTTTTT; CDR3: CASSRLAGLTGELFF
D: TRBD1; size: few; J: TRBJ1-2; V: TRBV19; DNA: TGTGCCAGTAGTACCGTTCGGGACAGGTCCAACTATGGCTACACCTTC; CDR3: CASSTVRDRSNYGYTF
D: TRBD1; size: few; J: TRBJ1-6; V: TRBV27; DNA: TGTGCCAGCAGTTTACGGACAGGGTTTGATTATTCACCCCTCCACTTT; CDR3: CASSLRTGFDYSPLHF
D: -; size: few; J: TRBJ2-2; V: TRBV20-1; DNA: TGCAGTGCTACCCAGGACAGCCCGAACACCGGGGAGCTGTTTTTT; CDR3: CSATQDSPNTGELFF
D: -; size: few; J: TRBJ2-3; V: TRBV4-1; DNA: TGCGCCAGCAGCCAAGAGAGGTCTGGCACAGATACGCAGTATTTT; CDR3: CASSQERSGTDTQYF
D: TRBD1; size: -; J: TRBJ2-4; V: TRBV27; DNA: TGTGCCAGCAGGCCAAGACAGGGATCCAAAAACATTCAGTACTTC; CDR3: CASRPRQGSKNIQYF
D: TRBD1; size: -; J: TRBJ1-2; V: TRBV7-2; DNA: TGTGCCAGCAGCGCGCAGACAGGGTTTCAAGGCGGCTACACCTTC; CDR3: CASSAQTGFQGGYTF
D: -; size: many; J: TRBJ1-4; V: TRBV2; DNA: TGTGCCAGCAGTGAAGCACGCGGGAAAAAACTGTTTTTT; CDR3: CASSEARGKKLFF
D: TRBD1; size: once; J: TRBJ2-4; V: TRBV3-1; DNA: TGTGCCAGCAGCCATGGGGACAGGGCAAAAAACATTCAGTACTTC; CDR3: CASSHGDRAKNIQYF
D: -; size: many; J: TRBJ1-2; V: TRBV12-3/TRBV12-4; DNA: TGTGCCAGCAGACGTCAATGGGGGGCAAGCTACACCTTC; CDR3: CASRRQWGASYTF
D: -; size: -; J: TRBJ2-4; V: TRBV20-1; DNA: TGCAGTGCTAGAGGCCTAGCCAAAAACATTCAGTACTTC; CDR3: CSARGLAKNIQYF
D: -; size: -; J: TRBJ2-7; V: TRBV19; DNA: TGTGCCAGTAGCCTACGACCCTTTTCTTACGAGCAGTACTTC; CDR3: CASSLRPFSYEQYF
D: -; size: few; J: TRBJ1-4; V: TRBV11-2; DNA: TGTGCCAGCACGTCCTTTTTGCGGGAAATTAGTGAAAAACTGTTTTTT; CDR3: CASTSFLREISEKLFF
D: -; size: few; J: TRBJ1-1; V: TRBV27; DNA: TGTGCCAGCAGTTTCCAGGATAGGAACACTGAAGCTTTCTTT; CDR3: CASSFQDRNTEAFF
D: TRBD1; size: -; J: TRBJ2-7; V: TRBV24-1; DNA: TGTGCCACCAGTGATCCACAGGGGTCCCCCTACGAGCAGTACTTC; CDR3: CATSDPQGSPYEQYF
D: -; size: many; J: TRBJ2-3; V: TRBV20-1; DNA: TGCAGTGCTAGAGTCTTGGGAGCAGATACGCAGTATTTT; CDR3: CSARVLGADTQYF
D: TRBD1; size: many; J: TRBJ2-7; V: TRBV6-6; DNA: TGTGCCAGCAGTTACTTTCCCCCGGGACAGGGGAAACACGAGCAGTACTTC; CDR3: CASSYFPPGQGKHEQYF
D: TRBD1; size: many; J: TRBJ1-1; V: TRBV3-1; DNA: TGTGCCAGCAGCCTCCCCACCGGGACAGGGGCCCCTGAAGCTTTCTTT; CDR3: CASSLPTGTGAPEAFF
D: -; size: many; J: TRBJ2-7; V: TRBV6-1; DNA: TGTGCCACCGCTCCTATTGCCGGGACCGTAGTAGGCGGGCAGTACTTC; CDR3: CATAPIAGTVVGGQYF
D: -; size: -; J: TRBJ1-2; V: TRBV5-1; DNA: TGCGCCAGCAGTTCATGGGGCGGCTACACCTTC; CDR3: CASSSWGGYTF
D: -; size: -; J: TRBJ1-3; V: TRBV7-9; DNA: TGTGCCAGCAGCCCTGAAGTATCTGGAAACACCATATATTTT; CDR3: CASSPEVSGNTIYF
D: TRBD1; size: few; J: TRBJ1-1; V: TRBV7-9; DNA: TGTGCCAGCAGCTCCCTCGGACAGGGGAACACTGAAGCTTTCTTT; CDR3: CASSSLGQGNTEAFF
D: TRBD1; size: -; J: TRBJ1-1; V: TRBV5-4; DNA: TGTGCCACGCGGATACAGGGGGCCTTAACTGAAGCTTTCTTT; CDR3: CATRIQGALTEAFF
D: TRBD1; size: many; J: TRBJ2-1; V: TRBV20-1; DNA: TGCAGTGCTAGACGTATGGGACAGAGTCTCCACAATGAGCAGTTCTTC; CDR3: CSARRMGQSLHNEQFF
D: -; size: -; J: TRBJ2-1; V: TRBV6-2/TRBV6-3; DNA: TGTGCCAGCAGTTACTCATACAGGGCCCCCAATGAGCAGTTCTTC; CDR3: CASSYSYRAPNEQFF
D: TRBD1; size: many; J: TRBJ1-1; V: TRBV12-3/TRBV12-4; DNA: TGTGCCAGCAGACGGCTCGGACAGGGCGTGGGTGCTTTCTTT; CDR3: CASRRLGQGVGAFF
D: TRBD2; size: few; J: TRBJ2-1; V: TRBV4-2; DNA: TGTGCCAGCAGCCACTTTAGCGGGAGTAGCTACAATGAGCAGTTCTTC; CDR3: CASSHFSGSSYNEQFF
D: -; size: many; J: TRBJ2-7; V: TRBV7-2; DNA: TGTGCCAGCAGCTTCAGGCAATACGAGCAGTACTTC; CDR3: CASSFRQYEQYF
D: -; size: few; J: TRBJ1-2; V: TRBV5-1; DNA: TGCGCCAGCAGCCCTTTTACCCGGGGCGAAAGTAATGGCTACACCTTC; CDR3: CASSPFTRGESNGYTF
D: TRBD2; size: few; J: TRBJ2-3; V: TRBV10-3; DNA: TGTGCCATCAGTGATTGGCTAGCGGGAGCAACAGATACGCAGTATTTT; CDR3: CAISDWLAGATDTQYF
D: -; size: -; J: TRBJ1-1; V: TRBV5-1; DNA: TGCGCCAGCAGCTTGGAGACGAACTTCCTGAACACTGAAGCTTTCTTT; CDR3: CASSLETNFLNTEAFF
D: -; size: many; J: TRBJ1-5; V: TRBV6-1; DNA: TGTGCCAGCAGTGAATCCACCCTGGGGGCATATAGCAATCAGCCCCAGCATTTT; CDR3: CASSESTLGAYSNQPQHF
D: -; size: -; J: TRBJ1-2; V: TRBV5-4; DNA: TGTGCCAGCAGCTTGATTTCCGGGTTGGGCTACTATGGCTACACCTTC; CDR3: CASSLISGLGYYGYTF
D: -; size: -; J: TRBJ2-3; V: TRBV5-4; DNA: TGTGCCAGCGGCCGGAGGAACACAGATACGCAGTATTTT; CDR3: CASGRRNTDTQYF
D: -; size: many; J: TRBJ1-2; V: TRBV11-2; DNA: TGTGCCAGCAGCACCCAGGTTGGGATTAGGGGCTACACCTTC; CDR3: CASSTQVGIRGYTF
D: -; size: -; J: TRBJ1-2; V: TRBV28; DNA: TGTGCCAGCAGTTCCGCCGGGGTCTATGGCTACACCTTC; CDR3: CASSSAGVYGYTF
D: TRBD1; size: many; J: TRBJ2-7; V: TRBV7-9; DNA: TGTGCCAGCAGCCCCCCGGACAGGGGAGACGAGCAGTACTTC; CDR3: CASSPPDRGDEQYF
D: -; size: few; J: TRBJ1-1; V: TRBV7-6; DNA: TGTGCCAGCAGCTTAGGCAGGGTGCCGAACACTGAAGCTTTCTTT; CDR3: CASSLGRVPNTEAFF
D: TRBD1; size: many; J: TRBJ1-1; V: TRBV29-1; DNA: TGCAGCGCCGTCAGGGGGTCCCATAACACTGAAGCTTTCTTT; CDR3: CSAVRGSHNTEAFF
D: -; size: many; J: TRBJ2-7; V: TRBV28; DNA: TGTGCCAGCAGTTTCATGGAGCGGGTCTCCTACGAGCAGTACTTC; CDR3: CASSFMERVSYEQYF
D: -; size: many; J: TRBJ2-7; V: TRBV7-2; DNA: TGTGCCAGCAGCTTAGATCTAGTGGCCGAGCAGTACTTC; CDR3: CASSLDLVAEQYF
D: -; size: few; J: TRBJ1-6; V: TRBV4-1; DNA: TGCGCCAGCAGCCACTTTAATTCACCCCTCCACTTT; CDR3: CASSHFNSPLHF
D: -; size: many; J: TRBJ2-3; V: TRBV20-1; DNA: TGCAGTGCTAGTCCAGGGCTCTCCCTCACAGATACGCAGTATTTT; CDR3: CSASPGLSLTDTQYF
D: -; size: many; J: TRBJ2-5; V: TRBV6-1; DNA: TGTGCCAGCAGTGAAGAGGGGGGTAGACAGGGCGATTTAAGAGAGGAGTACTTC; CDR3: CASSEEGGRQGDLREEYF
D: -; size: many; J: TRBJ2-3; V: TRBV7-3; DNA: TGTGCCAGCAGCCCGGGGGTCAACACAGATACGCAGTATTTT; CDR3: CASSPGVNTDTQYF
D: -; size: -; J: TRBJ2-2; V: TRBV7-2; DNA: TGTGCCAGCAACACCCAGGGGGGACAGAACACCGGGGAGCTGTTTTTT; CDR3: CASNTQGGQNTGELFF
D: -; size: -; J: TRBJ2-7; V: TRBV10-1; DNA: TGCGCCAGCAGTGACCTCATGGTCCATAATACCTACGAGCAGTACTTC; CDR3: CASSDLMVHNTYEQYF
D: -; size: -; J: TRBJ1-4; V: TRBV20-1; DNA: TGCAGTGCTAGCGGGGGTGGTGAAAAACTGTTTTTT; CDR3: CSASGGGEKLFF
D: -; size: many; J: TRBJ1-1; V: TRBV24-1; DNA: TGTGCCACCAGTGGGGGCTGGATGAACACTGAAGCTTTCTTT; CDR3: CATSGGWMNTEAFF
D: TRBD2; size: few; J: TRBJ2-7; V: TRBV6-1; DNA: TGTGCCAGCAGTCCGTGGGGACTAGCGGGAGCTGGCGAGCAGTACTTC; CDR3: CASSPWGLAGAGEQYF
D: TRBD2; size: -; J: TRBJ2-7; V: TRBV2; DNA: TGTGCCAGCAGTGAAAGGCCTAGCGGACGTTCCTCCTACGAGCAGTACTTC; CDR3: CASSERPSGRSSYEQYF